This paragraph covers one T cell receptor beta chain sequence. Its specificity is unknown. These data come from a study of radiotherapy plus CTLA-4 blockade in lung cancer. At the level of the study: Among enrolled patients, less than 20% responded and 31% achieved disease control.

Trimming took 6 bases from V and 7 from J; bases not matched to a gene: 9. There are 13 residues in the CDR3. Germline V gene data show CDR1 as WSHSY and CDR2 as SAAADI. The table came from immunoSEQ multiplex PCR; TCRdb's copy has only in-frame clones and leaves some out. The table shows around 44,000 clones, with 80% to 90% occurring only once. Notes on the study in general: Early blood T cell clone dynamics reportedly forecast response best, with interferon-beta.

The clonotype originates from a human donor with non-small cell lung cancer that progressed on radiotherapy plus ipilimumab. Some clones in this sample may be carry-over from other donors' samples. The sequencing here drew on peripheral blood, taken from a patient treated with radiotherapy plus ipilimumab. This chain joins TRBV10-2 and TRBJ2-7; TRBD1 matches at 7 bases. The DNA for the CDR3 is TGCGCCAGCAGAAGAGACAGGGTGGAGGAGCAGTACTTC. Amino acids: CASRRDRVEEQYF.